A single T cell receptor (beta chain) is shown here with its context. These data originate in a study of blood T cell repertoires in COVID-19. Study overall: Collection of acute and convalescent COVID-19 samples took place in the United States, Italy and Spain.

In the original processing: By means of reference gene primer amplification, nucleated cell counts were estimated. TCRdb's copy holds only in-frame clones and misses some; the assay was immunoSEQ multiplex PCR. V and J calls and clone size are those listed in that table; D and trimming were worked out from the DNA. The sample lists 210,000 or so clones, 85% to 90% seen once, with 0.62% in the top ten. The CDR3 has 14 amino acids. Per germline, CDR1 KGHSH and CDR2 LQKENI. The V and J ends lost 3 bases and 8 bases respectively, with 13 bases between them. V gene TRBV18 combines with J gene TRBJ1-4; D may be TRBD1 (6 bases). This TCR was sampled from a man aged 50-60 years with acute or convalescent COVID-19. Sequences were obtained from peripheral blood. CDR3 sequence (DNA): TGTGCCAGCTCACCTGCACAGGGCGGCGAAAAACTGTTTTTT. Amino acid sequence: CASSPAQGGEKLFF.